These 27 T cell receptor beta chains share one sample of origin, sequenced in a study of T cells after yellow fever vaccination. TCRdb ran MiXCR on the 5' RACE reads and lists one entry per CDR3 protein. The sample carries about 320,000 distinct CDR3 sequences, 6.8% recorded once. Sequenced material: PBMCs, taken approximately 40 days after the first yellow fever vaccination. The receptors here all came from a man younger than 30 who received the YFV17D yellow fever vaccine.

This clonotype was picked up many times. The chain carries TRBV5-1 and TRBJ2-1; perhaps TRBD2 as D (5 bases). Trimming took 7 bases from V and 6 from J, leaving 29 bases between them. The CDR3 runs 18 residues. Germline values: CDR1 SGHRS, CDR2 YFSETQ. The CDR3 protein is CASLEGPQGSKSINEQFF. In nucleotides, the CDR3 is TGCGCCAGCTTAGAGGGCCCACAAGGGTCGAAATCTATCAATGAGCAGTTCTTC. The full variable domain, in which reference TRBV5-1 and TRBJ2-1 provide the parts outside the CDR3, is KAGVTQTPRYLIKTRGQQVTLSCSPISGHRSVSWYQQTPGQGLQFLFEYFSETQRNKGNFPGRFSGRQFSNSRSEMNVSTLELGDSALYLCASLEGPQGSKSINEQFFGPGTRLTVL.

This clonotype was counted between two and nine times. This chain uses TRBV21-1 with TRBJ2-1; TRBD2, the D gene given by the table, was not confirmed from the DNA. TRBV21-1 is a pseudogene locus. The CDR3 consists of 16 residues. The CDR3 spells CASSKVAGSSYNEQFF. In nucleotides, the CDR3 is TGTGCCAGCAGCAAAGTTGCGGGGTCCTCCTACAATGAGCAGTTCTTC.

The gene calls are TRBV7-9 and TRBJ2-3; D not certain. This CDR3 contains 14 residues. Trimming took off 3 bases at V and 2 bases at J, with 9 bases between the two ends. Germline V CDR1 and CDR2: SEHNR, FQNEAQ (reference sequence). The CDR3 sequence: CASSFQPATDTQYF. DNA of the CDR3: TGTGCCAGCAGCTTCCAGCCTGCCACAGATACGCAGTATTTT.

This clonotype was seen a handful of times. The CDR3 sequence: CAISGVRGQETQYF. CDR3 in DNA: TGTGCCATCAGCGGGGTTCGGGGCCAAGAGACCCAGTACTTC. The chain has TRBV10-3 and TRBJ2-5; the D gene is possibly TRBD2 (5 bases). In germline, CDR1 is ENHRY, CDR2 SYGVKD. CDR3 length: 14 residues. Trimming left V 6 bases short and J 1 base short, with 12 bases between.

V gene TRBV7-3 combines with J gene TRBJ2-3, with 10 bases fitting TRBD2. CDR3 length equals 15 residues. Germline trimming cut 6 bases from V and 1 base from J; bases unmatched to any gene: 4. Germline loops: CDR1 SGHTA, CDR2 FQGTGA. Written as DNA, the CDR3 is TGTGCCAGCAGTCTAGCGGGGGCCCGCACAGATACGCAGTATTTT. It codes for CASSLAGARTDTQYF.

The CDR3 spells CSVTPLNTGELFF. For the CDR3, the DNA is TGCAGCGTCACCCCTCTCAACACCGGGGAGCTGTTTTTT. V is TRBV29-1 and J is TRBJ2-2, with D unresolved. The germline gives CDR1 SQVTM, CDR2 ANQGSEA. This CDR3 has 13 amino acids. V lost 6 bases, J lost 2 bases, and 10 bases lay in between.

This clonotype was found many times. The chain is built from TRBV18 and TRBJ2-4; maybe TRBD1 (6 bases). The CDR3 is 14 residues long. Trimming cost V 2 bases and J 8 bases, with 13 bases left between them. From germline, CDR1 is KGHSH and CDR2 LQKENI. CDR3 in DNA: TGTGCCAGCTCACCAACAGGGCAGGCTGACATTCAGTACTTC. This encodes CASSPTGQADIQYF.

This clonotype was recorded a few times. This chain uses TRBV6-2 or TRBV6-3 with TRBJ2-3; TRBD2 matches at 11 bases. The CDR3 totals 15 residues. The trim removed 6 bases at V and 2 bases at J, leaving 4 bases unmatched. Per germline, CDR1 MNHEY and CDR2 SVGEGT. The chain's CDR3 is CASRAGLAVTDTQYF. Here the CDR3 DNA reads TGTGCCAGCAGAGCGGGACTAGCGGTCACAGATACGCAGTATTTT.

This clonotype has just one count. The chain combines TRBV6-5 with TRBJ2-3; D ambiguous. Trimming left V 9 bases short and J 6 bases short, with 1 base between. The CDR3 contains 8 residues. CDR1 and CDR2 (germline): MNHEY, SVGAGI. CDR3 residues: CARDTQYF. The CDR3 nucleotides are TGTGCCAGGGATACGCAGTATTTT.

This clonotype was counted a few times. The chain combines TRBV4-1 with TRBJ2-5; D is undetermined. CDR3 size: 13 residues. Germline V CDR1 and CDR2: MGHRA, YSYEKL. V lost 0 bases, J lost 3 bases, and 5 bases lay in between. CDR3 nucleotide sequence: TGCGCCAGCAGCCAAGAAACAGAAGAGACCCAGTACTTC. Its translation is CASSQETEETQYF.

At least ten counts were recorded for this clonotype. The rearrangement joins TRBV12-3 or TRBV12-4 to TRBJ2-1, with 8 positions matching TRBD2. The trim removed 6 bases at V and 13 bases at J, leaving 8 bases unmatched. The CDR3 spans 12 residues. This chain's CDR3 is CASSPTSGNQFF. In nucleotides, the CDR3 is TGTGCCAGCAGCCCTACTAGCGGAAATCAGTTCTTC.

This clonotype has more than one count but fewer than ten. V gene TRBV5-1 combines with J gene TRBJ2-7, with 7 bases matching TRBD1. This CDR3 is 17 amino acids long. Germline loops: CDR1 SGHRS, CDR2 YFSETQ. V dropped 2 bases and J dropped 1; count of bases not matched to a gene: 12. In DNA form, the CDR3 reads TGCGCCAGCAGCTTACCAATAGGGACAGCTACATCCTACGAGCAGTACTTC. This gives the protein CASSLPIGTATSYEQYF.

The rearrangement uses TRBV5-1 and TRBJ2-3; 8 positions match TRBD2. This CDR3 spans 15 amino acids. In germline, CDR1 is SGHRS, CDR2 YFSETQ. V lost 6 bases and J lost 2; bases outside the gene matches: 8. For the CDR3, the DNA is TGCGCCAGCAACCCAACTAGCGGATACACAGATACGCAGTATTTT. Protein product: CASNPTSGYTDTQYF.

This chain's CDR3 is CASSEVYNEQFF. The CDR3 nucleotides are TGTGCCAGCAGTGAAGTCTACAATGAGCAGTTCTTC. This rearrangement joins TRBV2 to TRBJ2-1; D is uncertain. The V end lost 1 base, the J end lost 3 bases, and 1 base lay between the germline ends. Germline-derived CDR1 and CDR2 are SNHLY and FYNNEI. CDR3 length equals 12 residues.

This clonotype showed up many times. The chain employs TRBV19 and TRBJ2-7; tentative D call: TRBD2 (5 bases). Germline values: CDR1 LNHDA, CDR2 SQIVND (reference sequence). The CDR3 loop spans 12 amino acids. Trimming stripped 6 bases from V and 3 bases from J, with 9 bases between. The DNA of the CDR3 is TGTGCCAGTAGCCCCGGGATCTACGAGCAGTACGTC. The encoded protein is CASSPGIYEQYV.

The V gene is TRBV6-1, the J gene TRBJ1-6; no definite D call. CDR1 and CDR2 (germline): MNHNS, SASEGT. V dropped 5 bases and J dropped 10 bases, with 27 bases sitting between them. The length of the CDR3 is 18 residues. The CDR3 loop reads CASSLDLSAWVSGSPLHF. As DNA, the CDR3 is TGTGCCAGCAGTCTGGACCTTTCAGCCTGGGTGTCGGGCTCACCCCTCCACTTT.

The chain carries TRBV7-2 and TRBJ2-7; D remains unclear. With 2 bases removed from V and 3 bases from J, the gap between germline ends came to 17 bases. CDR3 length: 16 residues. Germline V gene sequence: CDR1 SGHTA, CDR2 FQGNSA. CDR3 nucleotides: TGTGCCAGCAGCTTACTCAGACAAAAAAGCCGCTACGAGCAGTACTTC. It encodes CASSLLRQKSRYEQYF.

Only a few counts were recorded for this clonotype. The genes are TRBV9 and TRBJ1-1, with a possible D match to TRBD1 (6 bases). Germline-derived CDR1 and CDR2 are SGDLS and YYNGEE. The CDR3 has 13 amino acids. Trimming removed 0 bases at V and 9 bases at J, with 12 bases between. In nucleotides, the CDR3 is TGTGCCAGCAGCGTAGGGGGCGGGACAAAAGCTTTCTTT. Translation: CASSVGGGTKAFF.

This clonotype came up many times. The genes are TRBV20-1 and TRBJ1-5, with D uncertain. V was shortened by 0 bases and J by 4 bases, with 7 bases between the two germline ends. Germline CDR1 is DFQATT and CDR2 is SNEGSKA (reference sequence). The CDR3 length is 13 residues. The CDR3 protein is CSARDSGNQPQHF. CDR3 sequence (DNA): TGCAGTGCTAGAGACAGCGGAAATCAGCCCCAGCATTTT.

The V gene is TRBV20-1, the J gene TRBJ1-5; TRBD1 matches 7 bases. V was clipped by 4 bases and J by 6 bases; unmatched bases: 6. The CDR3 sequence is 13 residues long. Per the germline V gene, CDR1 is DFQATT and CDR2 is SNEGSKA (reference sequence). The CDR3, as DNA: TGCAGTGCTAACGGACAGGAGAGTCAGCCCCAGCATTTT. The encoded protein is CSANGQESQPQHF.

The CDR3 nucleotides read TGTGCCAGCAGCTTGGGACTAGCGGGGGTTATCGTAACAGATACGCAGTATTTT. This codes for CASSLGLAGVIVTDTQYF. The chain employs TRBV7-8 and TRBJ2-3; 14 bases fit TRBD2. Germline V gene lookup returns CDR1 SGHVS and CDR2 FQNEAQ. Trimming cost V 3 bases and J 3 bases; bases outside gene matches: 8. This CDR3 contains 18 residues. The variable domain in full, with the rest retrieved from reference TRBV7-8 and TRBJ2-3, is GAGVSQSPRYKVAKRGQDVALRCDPISGHVSLFWYQQALGQGPEFLTYFQNEAQLDKSGLPSDRFFAERPEGSVSTLKIQRTQQEDSAVYLCASSLGLAGVIVTDTQYFGPGTRLTVL.

This clonotype came up a few times. The CDR3 DNA reads as TGTGCCAGCAGCTTGGAGCCGGGGTTCACCTACGAGCAGTACTTC. Its protein product is CASSLEPGFTYEQYF. V gene TRBV5-5 combines with J gene TRBJ2-7; a possible D gene is TRBD2 (5 bases). Germline CDR1 reads SGHKS; CDR2 reads YYEKEE (reference sequence). The V gene lost 0 bases and the J gene lost 2 bases, with 12 bases spanning the gap. There are 15 residues in the CDR3.

This clonotype was recorded at least ten times. This sequence joins TRBV4-2 and TRBJ2-3; unclear D gene. This CDR3 comprises 19 residues. The V end was cut by 0 bases, the J end by 0 bases, with 19 bases between. CDR1 is LGHNA, CDR2 YNFKEQ, per germline. CDR3 sequence: CASSQDIPTMTSSTDTQYF. As DNA, the CDR3 is TGTGCCAGCAGCCAAGATATCCCAACGATGACTTCTAGCACAGATACGCAGTATTTT.

The chain couples TRBV4-1 to TRBJ2-2; 12 positions agree with TRBD1. The length of the CDR3 is 16 residues. The germline V gene encodes CDR1 MGHRA and CDR2 YSYEKL. After removal of 4 bases from V and 4 bases from J, the junction contained 4 bases not matched to a gene. CDR3: CASSPRDRGLTGELFF. The CDR3 DNA reads TGCGCCAGCAGCCCCCGGGACAGGGGGCTCACCGGGGAGCTGTTTTTT.

This clonotype was recorded a few times. This rearrangement joins TRBV14 to TRBJ2-2; D gene unclear. V lost 4 bases and J 7 bases, leaving 10 bases between the germline ends. Germline CDR1 is SGHDN and CDR2 is FVKESK. The CDR3 runs to 13 residues. The DNA of the CDR3 is TGTGCCAGCAGCCCCCGGACGGGCGGGGAGCTGTTTTTT. This gives the protein CASSPRTGGELFF.

The sample holds a few counts of this clonotype. J is TRBJ1-5 and V is TRBV18, with D unclear. Deletions cut 4 bases from V and 2 bases from J, with 12 bases between. The germline CDR1 and CDR2 sequences are KGHSH and LQKENI. The CDR3 consists of 15 residues. CDR3 DNA sequence: TGTGCCAGCTCACAGGCGGATTTTGGCAATCAGCCCCAGCATTTT. It codes for CASSQADFGNQPQHF.

The chain has TRBV6-5 and TRBJ2-2; D gene uncertain. The CDR3 runs to 16 residues. Trimming removed 0 bases at V and 4 bases at J, with 12 bases between. The germline CDR1 and CDR2 sequences are MNHEY and SVGAGI. The CDR3, as DNA: TGTGCCAGCAGTTACTCGAAGGCCGAAATCACCGGGGAGCTGTTTTTT. Protein: CASSYSKAEITGELFF.